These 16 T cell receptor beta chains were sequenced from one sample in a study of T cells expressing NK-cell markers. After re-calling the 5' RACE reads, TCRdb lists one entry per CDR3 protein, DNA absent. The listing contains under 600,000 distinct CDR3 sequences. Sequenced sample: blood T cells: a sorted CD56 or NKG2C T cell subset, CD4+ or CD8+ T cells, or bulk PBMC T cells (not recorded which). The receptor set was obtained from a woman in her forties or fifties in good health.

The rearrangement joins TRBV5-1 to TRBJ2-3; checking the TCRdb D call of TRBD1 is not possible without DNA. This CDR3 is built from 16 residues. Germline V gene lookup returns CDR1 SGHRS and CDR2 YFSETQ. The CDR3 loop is CASSRRPGQVTDTQYF.

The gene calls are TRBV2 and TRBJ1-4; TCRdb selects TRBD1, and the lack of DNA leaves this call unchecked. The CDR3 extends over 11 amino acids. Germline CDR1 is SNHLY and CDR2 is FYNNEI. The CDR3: CASNIRGEKFF.

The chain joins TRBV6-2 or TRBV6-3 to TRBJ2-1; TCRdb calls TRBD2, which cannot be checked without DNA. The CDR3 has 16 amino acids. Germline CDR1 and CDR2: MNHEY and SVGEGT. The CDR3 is CASSWAGNYKLNEQFF.

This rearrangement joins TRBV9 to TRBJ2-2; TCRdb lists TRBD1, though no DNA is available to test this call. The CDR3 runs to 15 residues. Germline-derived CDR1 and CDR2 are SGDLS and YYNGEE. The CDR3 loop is CASSAGTGFSGELFF.

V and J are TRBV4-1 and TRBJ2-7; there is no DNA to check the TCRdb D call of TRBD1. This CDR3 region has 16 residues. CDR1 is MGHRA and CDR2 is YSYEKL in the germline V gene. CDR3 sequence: CASSQGAAGGASEQYF.

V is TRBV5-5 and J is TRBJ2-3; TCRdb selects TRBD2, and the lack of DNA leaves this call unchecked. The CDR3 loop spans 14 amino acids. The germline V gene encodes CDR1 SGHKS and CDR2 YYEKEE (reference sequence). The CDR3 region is CASRAGAGSDTQYF. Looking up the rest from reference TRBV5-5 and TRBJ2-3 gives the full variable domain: DAGVTQSPTHLIKTRGQQVTLRCSPISGHKSVSWYQQVLGQGPQFIFQYYEKEERGRGNFPDRFSARQFPNYSSELNVNALLLGDSALYLCASRAGAGSDTQYFGPGTRLTVL.

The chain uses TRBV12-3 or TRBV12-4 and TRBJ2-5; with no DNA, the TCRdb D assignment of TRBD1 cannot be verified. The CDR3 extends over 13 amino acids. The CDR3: CASSFPGVETQYF.

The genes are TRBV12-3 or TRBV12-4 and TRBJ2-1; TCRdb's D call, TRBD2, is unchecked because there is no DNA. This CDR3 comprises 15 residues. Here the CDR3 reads CASTGRATSYNEQFF.

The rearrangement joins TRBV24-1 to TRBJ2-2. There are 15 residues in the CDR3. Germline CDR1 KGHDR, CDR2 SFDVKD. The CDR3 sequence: CATSDAGRIGRELFF.

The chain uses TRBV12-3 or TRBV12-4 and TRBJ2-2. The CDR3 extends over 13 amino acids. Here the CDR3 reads CASSLNEVGELFF.

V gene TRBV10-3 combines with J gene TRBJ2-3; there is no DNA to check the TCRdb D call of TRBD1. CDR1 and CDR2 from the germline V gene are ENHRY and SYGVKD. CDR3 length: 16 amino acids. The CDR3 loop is CAIRDIGTGGTDTQYF.

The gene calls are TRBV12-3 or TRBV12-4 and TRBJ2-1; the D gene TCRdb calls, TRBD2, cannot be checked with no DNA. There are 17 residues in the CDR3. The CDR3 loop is CASSTQLATVSYNEQFF.

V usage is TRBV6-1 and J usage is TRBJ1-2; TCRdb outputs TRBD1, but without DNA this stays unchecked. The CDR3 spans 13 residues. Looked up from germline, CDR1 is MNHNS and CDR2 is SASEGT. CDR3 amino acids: CASRTLTGGGYTF.

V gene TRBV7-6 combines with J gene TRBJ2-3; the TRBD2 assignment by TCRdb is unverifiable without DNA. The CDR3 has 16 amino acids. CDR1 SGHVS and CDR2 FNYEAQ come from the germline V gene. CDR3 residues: CASSLGRTRSTDTQYF.

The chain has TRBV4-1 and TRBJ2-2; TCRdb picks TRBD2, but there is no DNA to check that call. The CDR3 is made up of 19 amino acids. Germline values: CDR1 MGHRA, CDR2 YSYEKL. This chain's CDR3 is CASSQVGGRKREAHGELFF.

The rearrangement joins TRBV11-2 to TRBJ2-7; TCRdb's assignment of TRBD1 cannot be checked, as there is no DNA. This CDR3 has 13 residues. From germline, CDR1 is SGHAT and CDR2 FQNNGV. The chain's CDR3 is CASQTGGGYEQYF.